The clone carrying this T cell receptor beta chain was observed a few times. The PCR ran on 60 Vbeta and 13 Jbeta primers. The protocol was immunoSEQ multiplex PCR, while the TCRdb copy is restricted to in-frame clones and leaves out a portion. The table shows more than 150,000 clones, with 65% to 80% occurring only once. The data were obtained in a study of cytomegalovirus exposure and HLA in healthy donors. CDR3 length: 13 residues. V lost 2 bases and J lost 3, with 7 bases in between. This TCR derives from a woman aged 45-59 years in good health and CMV-seropositive. V is TRBV23-1 and J is TRBJ1-2; unclear D gene. TRBV23-1 carries the ORF label, with uncertain function. The sequencing sample was made of PBMCs. The CDR3 region is CASSQRGDYGYTF. The DNA of the CDR3 is TGCGCCAGCAGTCAACGGGGAGACTATGGCTACACCTTC.